The rows below give T cell receptor beta chains drawn from one sample of a study of beta chain features in type 1 diabetes. Measured with immunoSEQ multiplex PCR; TCRdb has only the in-frame clones, and not every one. In the table there are around 600,000 clones, 9.5% to 15% of which are singletons. The sample comprised naive CD4+ T cells from blood. The origin of the receptors is a young man with type 1 diabetes. Both conserved end residues are part of each CDR3. The order of the fields is clone size, J gene, D gene, V gene, CDR3 DNA, CDR3 protein. D genes are given only for firm matches. A clone size is listed for some rows: how often the clone was seen (once, few, many), or a class if it is expanded.

few,TRBJ1-5,-,TRBV29-1,TGCAGCGTTGTCAGGGCGGAAGGTCAGCCCCAGCATTTT,CSVVRAEGQPQHF
few,TRBJ1-2,-,TRBV7-8,TGTGCCAGCAGCTTAGCCAGGGCCTATGGCTACACCTTC,CASSLARAYGYTF
few,TRBJ2-1,-,TRBV2,TGTGCCAGCAGTGAGCGCGTTGAGCAGTTCTTC,CASSERVEQFF
-,TRBJ1-2,TRBD1,TRBV30,TGTGCCTGGACTCTAGGGGACAGGGGGAACTATGGCTACACCTTC,CAWTLGDRGNYGYTF
once,TRBJ1-2,-,TRBV18,TGTGCCAGCTCACCACCGCAAGCGGGGCTATATGGCTACACCTTC,CASSPPQAGLYGYTF
few,TRBJ1-2,TRBD1,TRBV9,TGTGCCAGCAGCCCCTTCGGACAGGGGTTCGGTGGCTACACCTTC,CASSPFGQGFGGYTF
-,TRBJ2-7,-,TRBV7-8,TGTGCCAGCAGCTTCGGCCACAACTACGAGCAGTACTTC,CASSFGHNYEQYF
-,TRBJ2-1,TRBD2,TRBV9,TGTGCCAGCAGCGTAGAGACAGGGCCACTAGCGGGGGACAATGAGCAGTTCTTC,CASSVETGPLAGDNEQFF
-,TRBJ1-6,TRBD1,TRBV7-2,TGTGCCAGCAGCTTACAACGGGACAGGGACTCACCCCTCCACTTT,CASSLQRDRDSPLHF
-,TRBJ2-3,TRBD1,TRBV27,TGTGCCAGCAAATTTAGCCAGGGGGCTGGAACAGATACGCAGTATTTT,CASKFSQGAGTDTQYF
-,TRBJ2-2,TRBD1,TRBV27,TGTGCCAGCAGTCCCTCGGACAGGGGGCGCACCGGGGAGCTGTTTTTT,CASSPSDRGRTGELFF
few,TRBJ2-5,-,TRBV10-3,TGTGCCATCAGTACCCCAGTCCAAGAGACCCAGTACTTC,CAISTPVQETQYF
-,TRBJ2-1,-,TRBV9,TGTGCCAGCAGCGTGACAGATTACAATGAGCAGTTCTTC,CASSVTDYNEQFF
few,TRBJ2-5,-,TRBV11-2,TGTGCCAGCAGCTTAGTTACGCAAGAGACCCAGTACTTC,CASSLVTQETQYF
few,TRBJ2-5,-,TRBV30,TGTGCCAGAAGGACAGCGGGAGAGACCCAGTACTTC,CARRTAGETQYF
few,TRBJ1-3,TRBD1,TRBV29-1,TGCAGCGTCGCGGGACAGGGTGAGGGAAACACCATATATTTT,CSVAGQGEGNTIYF
-,TRBJ2-5,-,TRBV2,TGTGCCAGCTTCGACTCTTGGGAGACCCAGTACTTC,CASFDSWETQYF
few,TRBJ2-1,-,TRBV13,TGTGCCAGCAGCCACCGACTGGCAGGGGCCTACAATGAGCAGTTCTTC,CASSHRLAGAYNEQFF
few,TRBJ1-6,-,TRBV5-4,TGTGCCAGCAGCTTAGGGCACAATGTAGGTTCACCCCTCCACTTT,CASSLGHNVGSPLHF
few,TRBJ2-1,-,TRBV7-2,TGTGCCAGCAGCGACAATGAGCAGTTCTTC,CASSDNEQFF
few,TRBJ2-2,-,TRBV5-1,TGCGCCAGCAGCCTACTCGGGGGCACCGGGGAGCTGTTTTTT,CASSLLGGTGELFF
-,TRBJ1-1,-,TRBV6-6,TGTGCCAGCAGAGAAAAGGTGAACACTGAAGCTTTCTTT,CASREKVNTEAFF
-,TRBJ1-2,TRBD1,TRBV29-1,TGCAGCACCCGCTCCGGGACAGGGGACTATGGCTACACCTTC,CSTRSGTGDYGYTF
few,TRBJ2-5,-,TRBV9,TGTGCCAGCAGCGTATCCGCTCAAGAGACCCAGTACTTC,CASSVSAQETQYF
-,TRBJ2-2,TRBD1,TRBV7-9,TGTGCCAGCAGCCCCGACAGGGCCGGGGAGCTGTTTTTT,CASSPDRAGELFF
-,TRBJ1-3,-,TRBV6-5,TGTGCCAGCAGTTACTCGCAGGGAAACACCATATATTTT,CASSYSQGNTIYF
few,TRBJ2-1,-,TRBV7-2,TGTGCCAGCACGCAGGGCGGTTACTACAATGAGCAGTTCTTC,CASTQGGYYNEQFF
few,TRBJ2-5,-,TRBV7-2,TGTGCCAGCAGCTTAAACCAAGAGACCCAGTACTTC,CASSLNQETQYF